The sequence of this TCR beta chain was determined in a study of blood T cell repertoires in COVID-19 (dated by TCRdb to 2018 to 2020). The study in broad terms: The collaborator samples originated in the United States, Italy and Spain and spanned the acute and convalescent phases of COVID-19. Deeply sampled blood TCRbeta repertoires from subjects exposed to, actively infected with, or recovered from COVID-19 were included in the dataset. A de-identified subject ID, COVID-19 status, age in years and sex were almost always included in the sample metadata. Where HLA class I and class II types were available, the types were taken from metadata supplied by the sample provider, not from assay-based typing. A freely available public database, intended as a resource for researchers studying the immune response to SARS-CoV-2, is where the repertoires were released. Samples were obtained from the ongoing ImmuneRACE study (first 160 participants) and from roughly 1,300 subjects provided by 6 global collaborators. The prospective study material was composed of cDNA or gDNA derived from T cells, B-cell-depleted T cells, or PBMCs. What the study reported, not specific to this receptor: The amount of clinical and demographic metadata varied by source and participant and was provided uncurated.

Collaborating institutions collected whole blood in K2EDTA tubes following their own protocols. Collaborator samples were shipped for TCRbeta analysis as frozen whole blood, isolated PBMCs, or DNA extracted from either sample type. TCRbeta CDR3 regions were amplified from genomic DNA using the immunoSEQ Assay, a bias-controlled multiplex PCR. The source study handled its data this way. Nucleated cell counts per sample were estimated from amplification of reference gene primers within the assay. Sequence reads were collapsed and filtered to measure the absolute abundance of every unique TCRbeta CDR3 rearrangement. For each sample, productive Simpson clonality was calculated by taking the square root of Simpson's diversity index across productive rearrangements. Not all clones reach the TCRdb copy of this immuneACCESS table, which keeps in-frame sequences only. Checked studies attribute under half of the gap to unresolved V genes and leave the rest unexplained. Clone size and V and J calls were adopted from that table, with D and trimming inferred from the DNA. This sample gives about 140,000 clones in total; roughly 89% of them show up just once. The top ten constitute over 4.5% of the sample.

From a lookup of the germline V gene, CDR1 and CDR2 are MDHEN and SYDVKM. V is cut back by 8 bases and J by 2 bases, with 12 bases in the junction unmatched. From its cysteine to its phenylalanine, the CDR3 spans 16 amino acids. CDR3 DNA only is kept here, 48 bases in frame from base 1. Notes on this clone: It lacks a known antigen. No much larger clonotype is one base removed from it; base qualities were not supplied.

The sequence joins TRBV28 to TRBJ1-2, with TRBD1 identical over 9 junction bases. This receptor was obtained from a human donor in a cohort sampled during active COVID-19. Sequencing was carried out using peripheral blood. The DNA sequence reads TGTGCCAGCGGCCGGACAGGGGTATCAAAGAACTATGGCTACACCTTC. Translated, it gives CASGRTGVSKNYGYTF.